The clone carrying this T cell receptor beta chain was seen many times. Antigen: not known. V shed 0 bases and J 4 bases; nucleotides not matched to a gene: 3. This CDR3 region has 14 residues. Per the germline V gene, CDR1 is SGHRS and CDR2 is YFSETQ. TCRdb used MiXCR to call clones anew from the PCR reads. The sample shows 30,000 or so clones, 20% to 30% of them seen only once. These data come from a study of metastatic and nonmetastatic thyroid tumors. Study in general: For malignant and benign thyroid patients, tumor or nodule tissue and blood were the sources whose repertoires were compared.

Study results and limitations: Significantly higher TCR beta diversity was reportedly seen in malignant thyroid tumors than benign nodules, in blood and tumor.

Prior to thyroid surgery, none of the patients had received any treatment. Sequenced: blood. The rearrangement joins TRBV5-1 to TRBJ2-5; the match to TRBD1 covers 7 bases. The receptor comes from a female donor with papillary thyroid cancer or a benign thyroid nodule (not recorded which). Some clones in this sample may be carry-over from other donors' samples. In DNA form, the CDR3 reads TGCGCCAGCAGCTTGGGACAGGGTGGAGAGACCCAGTACTTC. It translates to CASSLGQGGETQYF.